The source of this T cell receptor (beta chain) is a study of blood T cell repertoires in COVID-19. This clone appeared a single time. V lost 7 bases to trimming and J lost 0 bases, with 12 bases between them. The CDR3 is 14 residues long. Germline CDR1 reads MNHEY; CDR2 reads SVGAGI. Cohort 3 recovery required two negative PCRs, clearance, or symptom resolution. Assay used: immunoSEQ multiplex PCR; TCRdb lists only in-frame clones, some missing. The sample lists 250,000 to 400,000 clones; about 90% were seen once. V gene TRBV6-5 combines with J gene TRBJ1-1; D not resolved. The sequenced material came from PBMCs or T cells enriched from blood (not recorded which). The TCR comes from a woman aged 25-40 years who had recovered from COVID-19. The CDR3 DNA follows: TGTGCCAGCACGAGGAGCGTCATGAACACTGAAGCTTTCTTT. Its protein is CASTRSVMNTEAFF.